Below are 6 T cell receptor beta chains sequenced from a single sample in a study of cytotoxic CD8 clonotypes in ibrutinib-treated CLL. Data came from immunoSEQ multiplex PCR; TCRdb stores just in-frame clones and leaves some out. The sample lists a few hundred thousand clones; roughly 71% were seen once. Sequences were derived from PBMCs, sampled after 36 months of ibrutinib treatment. The receptors here all came from a human donor with chronic lymphocytic leukemia.

The V and J genes are TRBV2 and TRBJ1-2; tentatively, D is TRBD1 (6 bases). The CDR3 runs to 13 residues. Deletions cut 1 base from V and 4 bases from J, with 7 bases between. Germline V CDR1 and CDR2: SNHLY, FYNNEI. The CDR3 here is CASSEGTAYGYTF. In DNA form, the CDR3 reads TGTGCCAGCAGTGAAGGGACAGCCTATGGCTACACCTTC.

This clone was picked up a small number of times. The V call is TRBV7-3, the J call TRBJ2-7; TRBD2 aligns across 8 bases. Trimming took 5 bases from V and 2 from J; bases not matched to a gene: 5. This CDR3 has 14 residues. CDR1 SGHTA and CDR2 FQGTGA come from the germline V gene. The CDR3 DNA is TGTGCCAGCAGCGCGAGCGGGGGAGCCTACGAGCAGTACTTC. This sequence encodes CASSASGGAYEQYF.

The rearrangement links TRBV10-3 to TRBJ2-5; no clear D gene. Germline-derived CDR1 and CDR2 are ENHRY and SYGVKD. The V gene lost 3 bases and the J gene lost 5 bases, with 16 bases spanning the gap. This CDR3 contains 15 residues. DNA for the CDR3: TGTGCCATCAGTGAAGCGCGGAGCCGTCGGGAGACCCAGTACTTC. Residues: CAISEARSRRETQYF.

The chain employs TRBV6-5 and TRBJ2-2; TRBD2 might be the D (6 bases). Germline V gene sequence: CDR1 MNHEY, CDR2 SVGAGI. V shed 10 bases and J shed 6 bases, with 15 bases lying between them. The CDR3 length is 13 residues. The CDR3 DNA reads as TGTGCCACGTGTGGGACTCCGGCCGGGGAGCTGTTTTTT. Translating gives CATCGTPAGELFF.

The V call is TRBV2, the J call TRBJ1-6, with D uncertain. In germline, CDR1 is SNHLY, CDR2 FYNNEI. The CDR3 covers 15 residues. V was shortened by 1 base and J by 7 bases, with 11 bases between the two germline ends. DNA for the CDR3: TGTGCCAGCAGTGAAGACCACCCCGGAAATTCACCCCTCCACTTT. It specifies CASSEDHPGNSPLHF.

V gene TRBV7-9 combines with J gene TRBJ1-1; D perhaps matches TRBD1 (6 bases). V was trimmed by 6 bases and J by 0 bases, leaving 17 bases between them. The CDR3 is made up of 16 amino acids. Germline V CDR1 and CDR2: SEHNR, FQNEAQ (reference sequence). The CDR3 spells CASSPQQGSMNTEAFF. The CDR3 nucleotides are TGTGCCAGCAGTCCACAGCAGGGGTCCATGAACACTGAAGCTTTCTTT.